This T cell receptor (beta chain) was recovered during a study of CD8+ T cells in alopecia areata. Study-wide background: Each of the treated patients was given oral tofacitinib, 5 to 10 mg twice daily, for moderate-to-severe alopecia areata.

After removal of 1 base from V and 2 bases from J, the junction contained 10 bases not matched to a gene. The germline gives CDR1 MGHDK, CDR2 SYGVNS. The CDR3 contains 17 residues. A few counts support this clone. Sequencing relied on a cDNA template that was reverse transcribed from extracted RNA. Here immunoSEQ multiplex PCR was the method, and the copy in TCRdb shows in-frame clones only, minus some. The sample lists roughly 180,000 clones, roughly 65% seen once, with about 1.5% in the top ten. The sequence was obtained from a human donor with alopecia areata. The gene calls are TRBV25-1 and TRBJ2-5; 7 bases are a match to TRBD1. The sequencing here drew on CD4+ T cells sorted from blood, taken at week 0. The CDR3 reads CASSELGTAVAQETQYF. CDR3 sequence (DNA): TGTGCCAGCAGTGAATTGGGGACAGCCGTCGCTCAAGAGACCCAGTACTTC.